This T cell receptor beta chain was identified during a study of blood T cell repertoires in COVID-19. Study context: T cells, B-cell-depleted T cells, or PBMCs provided the cDNA or gDNA that served as material.

Germline V gene lookup returns CDR1 SEHNR and CDR2 FQNEAQ (reference sequence). CDR3 length: 16 amino acids. V lost 5 bases and J lost 1; bases outside the gene matches: 8. The repertoire was sequenced with immunoSEQ multiplex PCR; TCRdb's copy has only in-frame clones and lacks some. The data hold about 30,000 clones, with 60% to 80% observed a single time. The clonotype was recovered from a woman aged 70-85 years with active or convalescent COVID-19. Sequencing used peripheral blood. V is TRBV7-9 and J is TRBJ1-1, with 9 nucleotides matching TRBD1. CDR3 protein: CASSALGTGRNTEAFF. The CDR3 nucleotides read TGTGCCAGCAGCGCCTTGGGGACAGGGAGGAACACTGAAGCTTTCTTT.